In its sample, the clone carrying this T cell receptor (beta chain) was seen a few times. This sample stems from a study of blood T cells in healthy people across ages. The individuals who served as donors were healthy Caucasians living in Russia, aged about 6 to 95. This CDR3 region has 12 residues. Trimming pared 8 bases from V and 3 bases from J, leaving 10 bases between. Germline-derived CDR1 and CDR2 are LGHDT and YNNKEL (reference sequence). With a J-beta primer mix and a sample-barcoded 5' primer, a second PCR ran about 7 to 12 cycles. TCRdb reprocessed the 5' RACE reads with MiXCR, giving one entry per CDR3 protein. The sample holds approximately 1.5 million distinct CDR3 sequences, approximately 42% seen once.

This TCR was sampled from a young woman in good health. This rearrangement joins TRBV3-1 to TRBJ2-5; no clear D. Sequences were obtained from blood. DNA for the CDR3: TGTGCCAGCGGTCTTGGGAAAGAGACCCAGTACTTC. Its protein product is CASGLGKETQYF.